The entry below describes one T cell receptor beta chain. This receptor's antigen is unknown. Per-base quality was not reported, and no clone a single base away is much larger than it. Donors formed part of the validation cohort, which comprised 120 or so subjects and was distinct from the first cohort of some 700 subjects. The data belong to a study of cytomegalovirus exposure and HLA in healthy donors (dated by TCRdb to about 2017). Describing the broader study: The 500 to 700 repertoires of the first cohort and the roughly 120 validation repertoires were produced on the same platform, according to a later analysis. The aim of the study was to test whether cataloging public T cell receptors could identify signatures of past pathogen exposure. In addition to the first cohort of 650 to 750 subjects, a separate validation cohort of 130 or so different subjects was used. To predict cytomegalovirus infection status, the study brought together high-throughput TCR immunosequencing, statistical association of individual TCRs with disease status, and machine learning. The paper as a whole reports these results and caveats: The authors suggested that the approach could potentially be extended to other disease states and immunological phenotypes. All 120 or so repertoires were used to score co-occurrence in the validation cohort in a later analysis, because that analysis had no HLA typing for the cohort. Across donors, most TCR sequences were observed very rarely, whereas some public TCRs were present in many individuals. The study listed 150 to 200 TCR beta chains as associated with cytomegalovirus. The classifier was reported to diagnose cytomegalovirus status with high specificity and sensitivity in both the original cohort and the validation cohort. Subsequent analysis determined that TCRs grouped into clusters in the first cohort also showed a tendency toward co-occurrence across the roughly 110 validation repertoires, and about 94% of cluster scores exceeded 0. In vitro tests confirmed that a few of the cytomegalovirus-associated TCR beta chains recognize cytomegalovirus antigens.

Libraries came from the immunoSEQ multiplex PCR assay. The study's processing was this. A statistical classification framework was built to diagnose cytomegalovirus status from the catalog of TCR beta chain sequences. The clones in this table, taken by TCRdb from immuneACCESS, are in-frame only. Not every clone is retained; where verified, under half of the shortfall comes from an unresolved V gene, and the cause of the rest is unknown. V and J calls plus clone size are reproduced from that table; the DNA served to infer D and trimming. Within this sample are over 120,000 clones, with 87% of them counted one time only. The ten biggest clones cover 3.5% to 5.5% of the sample. V loses 7 bases at its end and J loses 2 bases; junction bases beyond the gene matches: 1. The CDR3, from cysteine to phenylalanine, totals 13 residues. Only the CDR3 portion is preserved as DNA: 39 bases, with reading frame beginning at the first base. The germline V gene specifies SNHLY as CDR1 and FYNNEI as CDR2.

This sequence was found in a man younger than 35 in good health and CMV-seropositive. The sequencing input was PBMCs. The chain is encoded by TRBV2 joined to TRBJ1-5, with 8 junctional bases fitting TRBD1. The DNA sequence is as follows: TGTGCCAGCATGGACAGGGGCAATCAGCCCCAGCATTTT. Translated, it gives CASMDRGNQPQHF.